These 21 T cell receptor beta chains were all obtained from the same sample, sequenced in a study of blood T cell repertoires in COVID-19. The method was immunoSEQ multiplex PCR; TCRdb's version includes in-frame clones alone and lacks a portion of them. The repertoire includes fewer than 200,000 clones, 70% to 90% of them detected once, and more than 7.5% sits in the top ten. Sequencing was performed on peripheral blood. These receptors came from a man over 45 with active or convalescent COVID-19.

The rearrangement links TRBV18 to TRBJ1-3; perhaps TRBD1 as D (6 bases). Trimming left V 3 bases short and J 4 bases short, with 16 bases between. The CDR3 length is 16 residues. The germline gives CDR1 KGHSH, CDR2 LQKENI. CDR3 protein: CASSPRGQTGGNTIYF. CDR3 bases: TGTGCCAGCTCACCGAGAGGACAGACCGGGGGAAACACCATATATTTT.

This clone has only one observation. V usage is TRBV6-5 and J usage is TRBJ2-3; D possibly corresponds to TRBD2 (6 bases). The CDR3 is 14 amino acids. The V and J ends lost 10 bases and 0 bases respectively, with 14 bases between them. Germline V gene lookup returns CDR1 MNHEY and CDR2 SVGAGI. The CDR3 DNA sequence: TGTGCCATCCGGGGCGCGGGAAGCACAGATACGCAGTATTTT. Protein: CAIRGAGSTDTQYF.

This clone was seen only once. The chain uses TRBV2 and TRBJ2-2; perhaps TRBD2 as D (5 bases). Germline V gene sequence: CDR1 SNHLY, CDR2 FYNNEI. CDR3 length: 15 amino acids. Trimming pared 2 bases from V and 3 bases from J, leaving 10 bases between. CDR3: CASSETRSDTGELFF. Written as DNA, the CDR3 is TGTGCCAGCAGTGAAACTAGGTCGGACACCGGGGAGCTGTTTTTT.

The V gene is TRBV29-1, the J gene TRBJ1-2, with 10 positions matching TRBD1. V dropped 6 bases and J dropped 0; count of bases not matched to a gene: 7. In germline, CDR1 is SQVTM, CDR2 ANQGSEA. The CDR3 length is 15 residues. The CDR3 spells CSVEPGQGANYGYTF. CDR3 bases: TGCAGCGTGGAACCCGGACAGGGGGCTAACTATGGCTACACCTTC.

This chain links TRBV7-9 with TRBJ1-6; 9 bases agree with TRBD1. CDR3 length equals 15 residues. The J segment lost 6 bases and the V segment lost 2 bases, leaving 2 bases of the junction unmatched. The germline CDR1 and CDR2 sequences are SEHNR and FQNEAQ (reference sequence). The CDR3 nucleotides are TGTGCCAGCAGCTTAATGGGACAGGGTAATTCACCCCTCCACTTT. Protein: CASSLMGQGNSPLHF.

The chain links TRBV21-1 to TRBJ2-7; TRBD1, as called in the table, went unchecked against the DNA. TRBV21-1 is shown as a pseudogene. The CDR3 covers 13 residues. CDR3 in DNA: TGTGCCACCAGAGACAGGGGGAGCGGCGAGCAGTACTTC. Translated: CATRDRGSGEQYF.

This clone came up once. The chain is built from TRBV19 and TRBJ2-7, with 10 nucleotides matching TRBD1. The CDR3 is 13 residues long. V lost 6 bases and J lost 7; bases outside the gene matches: 6. Germline V gene sequence: CDR1 LNHDA, CDR2 SQIVND (reference sequence). The CDR3 DNA follows: TGTGCCAGTAGCCGGGACAGGGGCGGTGAGCAGTACTTC. Translation gives CASSRDRGGEQYF.

This clone was detected a few times. The chain couples TRBV5-4 to TRBJ2-4; the match to TRBD2 covers 8 bases. Germline V gives CDR1 SGHNT, CDR2 YYREEE (reference sequence). The CDR3 length is 13 residues. Germline trimming cut 5 bases from V and 8 bases from J; bases unmatched to any gene: 6. The CDR3 DNA reads as TGTGCCAGCAGTCTCGGGAGGGAGGACATTCAGTACTTC. Translation: CASSLGREDIQYF.

The table lists this clone with a few counts. The genes are TRBV7-2 and TRBJ1-6; D uncertain. Germline CDR1 reads SGHTA; CDR2 reads FQGNSA. Trimming removed 10 bases at V and 9 bases at J, with 22 bases between. CDR3 length equals 15 residues. In DNA, the CDR3 is TGTGCCACCCGGAGGGCCTCCAAAACGGGTTCACCCCTCCACTTT. Protein: CATRRASKTGSPLHF.

The genes are TRBV6-1 and TRBJ2-3; TRBD2 matches at 11 bases. CDR3 length: 16 amino acids. CDR1 and CDR2 from the germline V gene are MNHNS and SASEGT. V lost 4 bases and J lost 6; bases outside the gene matches: 9. Written as DNA, the CDR3 is TGTGCCAGCAGTGTCCAACTAGCGGGAGTGGGGGATACGCAGTATTTT. This translates into CASSVQLAGVGDTQYF.

The rearrangement joins TRBV18 to TRBJ1-4; 7 bases are a match to TRBD1. CDR3 length: 13 residues. Germline loops: CDR1 KGHSH, CDR2 LQKENI. V gave up 5 bases and J gave up 6 bases; unmatched junction bases: 3. The CDR3 spells CASSEQGYEKLFF. CDR3 nucleotide sequence: TGTGCCAGCTCAGAACAGGGGTATGAAAAACTGTTTTTT. Looking up the rest from reference TRBV18 and TRBJ1-4 gives the full variable domain: NAGVMQNPRHLVRRRGQEARLRCSPMKGHSHVYWYRQLPEEGLKFMVYLQKENIIDESGMPKERFSAEFPKEGPSILRIQQVVRGDSAAYFCASSEQGYEKLFFGSGTQLSVL.

The table lists this clone with a few counts. The chain carries TRBV30 and TRBJ2-7; maybe TRBD2 (5 bases). Germline V gene sequence: CDR1 GTSNPN, CDR2 SVGIG (reference sequence). The ends were cut back, 0 bases at V and 2 bases at J, with 14 bases in the middle. CDR3 length equals 15 residues. The CDR3 region is CAWSVGRPLTYEQYF. The CDR3 nucleotides are TGTGCCTGGAGTGTGGGGAGACCCTTAACCTACGAGCAGTACTTC.

The chain links TRBV5-1 to TRBJ2-7, with 15 nucleotides matching TRBD2. CDR3 size: 16 residues. The J segment lost 3 bases and the V segment lost 4 bases, leaving 5 bases of the junction unmatched. CDR1 and CDR2 (germline): SGHRS, YFSETQ. CDR3 sequence (DNA): TGCGCCAGCAGCCCGGGACTAGCGGGAGGCTTCTACGAGCAGTACTTC. It specifies CASSPGLAGGFYEQYF.

In this sample, this clone turned up a few times. Other DNA sequences in the sample encode the same CDR3. The chain is built from TRBV3-1 (or the pseudogene TRBV3-2) and TRBJ1-3, with D perhaps matching TRBD1 (6 bases). The germline V and J ends were trimmed by 0 bases and 0 bases, with 9 bases remaining between them. Germline V CDR1 and CDR2: LGHDT, YNNKEL (reference sequence). CDR3 length equals 16 residues. The CDR3 loop reads CASSQEGGGSGNTIYF. In nucleotides, the CDR3 is TGTGCCAGCAGCCAAGAAGGGGGGGGCTCTGGAAACACCATATATTTT.

This clone has a handful of counts. The rearrangement links TRBV25-1 to TRBJ1-5; possible D gene TRBD1, 5 bases. The germline V and J ends were trimmed by 4 bases and 0 bases, with 10 bases remaining between them. Per germline, CDR1 MGHDK and CDR2 SYGVNS. CDR3 length equals 15 residues. CDR3: CASSAGWGSNQPQHF. Written as DNA, the CDR3 is TGTGCCAGCAGTGCAGGGTGGGGTAGCAATCAGCCCCAGCATTTT.

The chain has TRBV6-5 and TRBJ2-7; 8 bases line up with TRBD1. The CDR3 is made up of 14 amino acids. The germline V gene encodes CDR1 MNHEY and CDR2 SVGAGI. V shed 2 bases, J shed 3 bases, and the junction held 3 bases outside the gene matches. The DNA of the CDR3 is TGTGCCAGCAGTTACGACAGGGGAGACTACGAGCAGTACTTC. Its protein is CASSYDRGDYEQYF.

The J gene is TRBJ1-5, the V gene TRBV5-6, with TRBD1 as a possible D gene (6 bases). The germline V gene encodes CDR1 SGHDT and CDR2 YYEEEE. The CDR3 totals 13 residues. Trimming removed 6 bases from V and 6 bases from J, with 13 bases in between. The CDR3 is CASTAGASQPQHF. In nucleotides, the CDR3 is TGTGCCAGCACCGCAGGGGCCAGTCAGCCCCAGCATTTT.

The CDR3 coding sequence is TGTGCCAGCGAGGCTAGTGGTCAGCCCCAGCATTTT. Its translation is CASEASGQPQHF. The chain links TRBV28 to TRBJ1-5, with no clear D. Germline V gene data show CDR1 as MDHEN and CDR2 as SYDVKM. This CDR3 is 12 amino acids long. V lost 8 bases, J lost 6 bases, and 11 bases lay in between. The variable domain in full, with the rest retrieved from reference TRBV28 and TRBJ1-5, is DVKVTQSSRYLVKRTGEKVFLECVQDMDHENMFWYRQDPGLGLRLIYFSYDVKMKEKGDIPEGYSVSREKKERFSLILESASTNQTSMYLCASEASGQPQHFGDGTRLSIL.

V and J are TRBV19 and TRBJ2-1, with 9 bases identical to TRBD1. Trimming took 7 bases from V and 7 from J; bases not matched to a gene: 8. Germline V gene data show CDR1 as LNHDA and CDR2 as SQIVND (reference sequence). This CDR3 has 14 amino acids. The CDR3 bases are TGTGCCAGTAACGGGGACAGGGTGGGTAATGAGCAGTTCTTC. It is translated as CASNGDRVGNEQFF.

The chain carries TRBV24-1 and TRBJ1-4; 12 bases align to TRBD1. CDR3 length: 15 residues. Germline CDR1 and CDR2: KGHDR and SFDVKD. Trimming at V came to 4 bases and at J to 7 bases, leaving 3 bases not matched to a gene. The DNA for the CDR3 is TGTGCCACCAGTGAAGGGACAGGGGGCGGTGAAAAACTGTTTTTT. It translates to CATSEGTGGGEKLFF.

The chain couples TRBV27 to TRBJ1-6, with no clear D. The CDR3 totals 12 residues. Per germline, CDR1 MNHEY and CDR2 SMNVEV (reference sequence). Trimming left V 6 bases short and J 7 bases short, with 7 bases between. The CDR3 sequence: CASREMNSPLHF. DNA of the CDR3: TGTGCCAGCAGAGAGATGAATTCACCCCTCCACTTT.